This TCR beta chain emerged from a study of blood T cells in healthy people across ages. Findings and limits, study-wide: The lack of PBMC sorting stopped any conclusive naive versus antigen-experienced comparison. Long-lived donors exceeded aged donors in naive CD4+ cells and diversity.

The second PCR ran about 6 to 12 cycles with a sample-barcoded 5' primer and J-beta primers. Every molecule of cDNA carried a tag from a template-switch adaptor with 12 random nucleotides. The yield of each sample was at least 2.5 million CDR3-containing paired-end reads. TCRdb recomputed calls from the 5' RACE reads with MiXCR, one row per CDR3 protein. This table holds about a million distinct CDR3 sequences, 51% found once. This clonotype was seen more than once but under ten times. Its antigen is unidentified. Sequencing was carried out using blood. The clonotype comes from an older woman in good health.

The chain's CDR3 is CASSDDRPETQYF. The CDR3 DNA reads as TGCGCCAGCAGTGACGACAGACCAGAGACCCAGTACTTC. This chain uses TRBV5-1 with TRBJ2-5, with TRBD1 as a possible D gene (5 bases). CDR3 length equals 13 residues. Germline V gene sequence: CDR1 SGHRS, CDR2 YFSETQ. Trimming took 5 bases from V and 4 from J, leaving 12 bases between them. The whole variable domain, remainder taken from reference TRBV5-1 and TRBJ2-5, is KAGVTQTPRYLIKTRGQQVTLSCSPISGHRSVSWYQQTPGQGLQFLFEYFSETQRNKGNFPGRFSGRQFSNSRSEMNVSTLELGDSALYLCASSDDRPETQYFGPGTRLLVL.